This section outlines one T cell receptor (beta chain) sequence together with its context. Its antigen is unknown. The data are from a study of beta chain features in type 1 diabetes. Study-wide background: On cell yields, gender and age, patients and healthy donors were similar. General study points: Sequencing of cDNA might inflate the share of cells that strongly express TCR. Type 1 diabetes patients had VDJ junctions that carried fewer insertions and more deletions.

V lost 5 bases to trimming and J lost 0 bases, with 11 bases between them. The germline V gene encodes CDR1 GTSNPN and CDR2 SVGIG (reference sequence). This CDR3 has 13 residues. A CD45RO/CCR7/CD25/CD127/CD95/CD27 panel sorted naive, central memory, regulatory and stem cell-like memory CD4+ cells. The whole isolated RNA underwent reverse transcription, so sequencing captured expressed TCRB transcripts. Generated by immunoSEQ multiplex PCR, the TCRdb table keeps only in-frame clones and is missing some. The sample has roughly 370,000 clones, approximately 15% seen once. The chain uses TRBV30 and TRBJ2-7; no reliable D call. The material sequenced was naive CD4+ T cells from blood. The sequence was obtained from a man aged 25 to 40 in good health. CDR3 coding DNA: TGTGCCTGGGGAAACGGGTACTCCTACGAGCAGTACGTC. Its protein product is CAWGNGYSYEQYV.